This T cell receptor beta chain derives from a study of blood T cell repertoires in COVID-19. Study details: The United States, Italy and Spain provided the acute and convalescent COVID-19 samples. In each case, the material was cDNA or gDNA derived from T cells, B-cell-depleted T cells, or PBMCs.

Original data processing: Amplification with reference gene primers provided the estimates of nucleated cell counts. The repertoire was sequenced with immunoSEQ multiplex PCR; TCRdb's copy has only in-frame clones and lacks some. V and J calls and clone size are given by that table; D and trimming were obtained from the DNA. Altogether approximately 100,000 clones are present, over 75% being singletons, with the ten largest covering around 4.5%. Trimming cost V 7 bases and J 1 base, with 8 bases left between them. This CDR3 is built from 13 residues. From germline, CDR1 is MNHNY and CDR2 SVGAGI (reference sequence).

This TCR derives from a man aged 60 to 75 with acute or convalescent COVID-19. Sequenced input: peripheral blood. V usage is TRBV6-6 and J usage is TRBJ1-5, with a tentative D call TRBD1 (5 bases). CDR3 sequence: CASMAGSNQPQHF. The CDR3 DNA reads as TGTGCCAGCATGGCAGGGAGCAATCAGCCCCAGCATTTT.